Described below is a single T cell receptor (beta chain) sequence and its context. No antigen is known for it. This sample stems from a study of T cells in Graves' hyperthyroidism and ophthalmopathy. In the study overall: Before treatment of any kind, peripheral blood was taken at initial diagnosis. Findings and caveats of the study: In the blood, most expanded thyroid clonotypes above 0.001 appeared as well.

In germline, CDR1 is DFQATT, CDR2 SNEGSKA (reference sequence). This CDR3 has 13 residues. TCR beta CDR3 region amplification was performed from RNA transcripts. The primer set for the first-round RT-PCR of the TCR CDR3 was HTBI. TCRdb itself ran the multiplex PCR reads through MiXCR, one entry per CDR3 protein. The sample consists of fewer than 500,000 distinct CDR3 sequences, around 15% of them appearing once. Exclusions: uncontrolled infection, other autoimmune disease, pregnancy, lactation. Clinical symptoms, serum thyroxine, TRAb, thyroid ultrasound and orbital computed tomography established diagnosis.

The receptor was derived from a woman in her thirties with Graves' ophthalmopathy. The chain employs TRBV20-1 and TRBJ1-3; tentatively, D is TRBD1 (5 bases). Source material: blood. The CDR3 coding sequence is TGCGGATGGGGGGGGGGAATCGTGGACACCATATATTTT. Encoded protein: CGWGGGIVDTIYF.